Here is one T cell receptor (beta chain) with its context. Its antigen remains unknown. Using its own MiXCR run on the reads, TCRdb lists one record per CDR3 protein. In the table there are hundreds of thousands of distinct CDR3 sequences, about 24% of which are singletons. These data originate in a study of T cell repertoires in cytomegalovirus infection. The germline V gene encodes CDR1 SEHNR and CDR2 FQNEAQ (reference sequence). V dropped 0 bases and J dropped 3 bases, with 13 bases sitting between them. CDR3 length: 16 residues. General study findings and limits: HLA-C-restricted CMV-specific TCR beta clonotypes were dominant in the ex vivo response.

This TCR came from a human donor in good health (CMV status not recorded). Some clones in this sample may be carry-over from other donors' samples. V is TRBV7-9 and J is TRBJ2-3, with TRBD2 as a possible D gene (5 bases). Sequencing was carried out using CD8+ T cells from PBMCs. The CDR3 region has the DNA TGTGCCAGCAGCTTAGCCGGGGAATTTGAGACAGATACGCAGTATTTT. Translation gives CASSLAGEFETDTQYF.